Below, 12 T cell receptor beta chains from the same sample are listed, as sequenced in a study of blood T cell repertoires in COVID-19. Clones were read by immunoSEQ multiplex PCR, and TCRdb kept only the in-frame ones, dropping some. The sample contains around 310,000 clones, roughly 86% of which appear only once. Sequencing input: PBMCs or T cells enriched from blood (not recorded which). These receptors came from a woman aged 25-40 years who had recovered from COVID-19.

The chain recombines TRBV10-3 with TRBJ2-2, with 8 bases fitting TRBD2. Germline V lookup: CDR1 ENHRY, CDR2 SYGVKD. CDR3 length: 16 residues. V lost 8 bases and J lost 2; bases outside the gene matches: 10. The CDR3 region is CAIPMESGSNTGELFF. For the CDR3, the DNA is TGTGCCATCCCTATGGAGAGCGGGAGTAACACCGGGGAGCTGTTTTTT.

The chain employs TRBV9 and TRBJ1-6; 9 bases are a match to TRBD1. V lost 1 base to trimming and J lost 11 bases; unmatched junction nucleotides: 13. CDR3 size: 17 residues. CDR1 is SGDLS, CDR2 YYNGEE, per germline. In DNA form, the CDR3 reads TGTGCCAGCAGCGTATCCCCAGGGACAGGGACGAAGACACCCCTCCACTTT. Translation gives CASSVSPGTGTKTPLHF.

This chain connects TRBV4-1 to TRBJ2-7, with 10 bases aligning to TRBD2. V shed 1 base and J 4 bases; nucleotides not matched to a gene: 10. CDR3 length: 17 residues. CDR1 is MGHRA and CDR2 is YSYEKL in the germline V gene. DNA of the CDR3: TGCGCCAGCAGCCAAGGTCTATCGGGACTAGCGTTGTACGAGCAGTACTTC. This gives the protein CASSQGLSGLALYEQYF.

The rearrangement links TRBV27 to TRBJ1-1; D unresolved. The CDR3 covers 15 residues. The V gene's germline CDR1 is MNHEY and CDR2 SMNVEV (reference sequence). V gave up 1 base and J gave up 5 bases, with 14 bases separating them. This chain's CDR3 is CASSLYAYGGTEAFF. For the CDR3, the DNA is TGTGCCAGCAGTTTATACGCCTACGGCGGGACTGAAGCTTTCTTT.

The chain joins TRBV5-8 to TRBJ2-3; no firm D call. The germline V gene encodes CDR1 SGHTS and CDR2 YDEGEE. V lost 6 bases, J lost 2 bases, and 19 bases lay in between. The CDR3 is made up of 16 amino acids. The CDR3 is CASTPPVGSLTDTQYF. CDR3 DNA sequence: TGTGCCAGCACCCCCCCCGTTGGTAGTCTCACAGATACGCAGTATTTT.

The chain combines TRBV6-6 with TRBJ2-6; no clear D gene. The V end lost 6 bases, the J end lost 0 bases, and 12 bases lay between the germline ends. This CDR3 is 16 amino acids long. Germline CDR1 and CDR2: MNHNY and SVGAGI (reference sequence). The CDR3 loop is CASRESTSSGANVLTF. CDR3 coding DNA: TGTGCCAGCAGAGAAAGTACGAGCTCTGGGGCCAACGTCCTGACTTTC.

Remarks on this clone: One end of the junction fails to match germline, which may point to a read error. V and J are TRBV5-5 and TRBJ2-5; 12 nucleotides match TRBD1. The CDR3 length is 17 residues. Germline lookup yields CDR1 SGHKS and CDR2 YYEKEE (reference sequence). DNA of the CDR3: TGTGCCGGCAGCTTGGGACAGGGGGCAAAATATTGGGTGACCCAGTACTTC. Its protein is CAGSLGQGAKYWVTQYF.

The chain joins TRBV9 to TRBJ1-1; 9 bases are a match to TRBD1. The CDR3 extends over 15 amino acids. V lost 2 bases, J lost 5 bases, and 7 bases stayed unmatched. Looked up from germline, CDR1 is SGDLS and CDR2 is YYNGEE. The CDR3, as DNA: TGTGCCAGCAGCGTTATTCCACAGGGGGCAACTGAAGCTTTCTTT. It translates to CASSVIPQGATEAFF.

This clone was observed a single time. The chain links TRBV18 to TRBJ1-2; D perhaps matches TRBD1 (5 bases). This CDR3 has 15 residues. The V and J ends lost 0 bases and 0 bases respectively, with 8 bases between them. Germline assignment: CDR1 KGHSH and CDR2 LQKENI. Here the CDR3 reads CASSPPAGPNYGYTF. DNA for the CDR3: TGTGCCAGCTCACCACCAGCGGGGCCTAACTATGGCTACACCTTC.

The chain joins TRBV5-1 to TRBJ1-5, with 9 nucleotides matching TRBD1. The J segment lost 4 bases and the V segment lost 1 base, leaving 3 bases of the junction unmatched. Per germline, CDR1 SGHRS and CDR2 YFSETQ. There are 15 residues in the CDR3. In DNA form, the CDR3 reads TGCGCCAGCAGCTTGTCGGGACAGGGAAATCAGCCCCAGCATTTT. It is translated as CASSLSGQGNQPQHF.

This rearrangement joins TRBV3-1 (or the pseudogene TRBV3-2) to TRBJ2-2; TRBD2 matches at 12 bases. This CDR3 comprises 15 residues. CDR1 is LGHDT, CDR2 YNNKEL, per germline (reference sequence). V dropped 4 bases and J dropped 6; count of bases not matched to a gene: 3. The CDR3 nucleotides are TGTGCCAGCAGCCGGACTAGCGGGACCTCCGGGGAGCTGTTTTTT. This gives the protein CASSRTSGTSGELFF.

This chain joins TRBV6-5 and TRBJ2-5; 10 positions match TRBD2. Germline CDR1 MNHEY, CDR2 SVGAGI. Unmatched junction bases numbered 8, after V lost 4 bases and J lost 3 bases. The CDR3 is 16 residues long. The CDR3 DNA reads as TGTGCCAGCAGTTCCATTTGGACTAGCGGAAAAGAGACCCAGTACTTC. It specifies CASSSIWTSGKETQYF.